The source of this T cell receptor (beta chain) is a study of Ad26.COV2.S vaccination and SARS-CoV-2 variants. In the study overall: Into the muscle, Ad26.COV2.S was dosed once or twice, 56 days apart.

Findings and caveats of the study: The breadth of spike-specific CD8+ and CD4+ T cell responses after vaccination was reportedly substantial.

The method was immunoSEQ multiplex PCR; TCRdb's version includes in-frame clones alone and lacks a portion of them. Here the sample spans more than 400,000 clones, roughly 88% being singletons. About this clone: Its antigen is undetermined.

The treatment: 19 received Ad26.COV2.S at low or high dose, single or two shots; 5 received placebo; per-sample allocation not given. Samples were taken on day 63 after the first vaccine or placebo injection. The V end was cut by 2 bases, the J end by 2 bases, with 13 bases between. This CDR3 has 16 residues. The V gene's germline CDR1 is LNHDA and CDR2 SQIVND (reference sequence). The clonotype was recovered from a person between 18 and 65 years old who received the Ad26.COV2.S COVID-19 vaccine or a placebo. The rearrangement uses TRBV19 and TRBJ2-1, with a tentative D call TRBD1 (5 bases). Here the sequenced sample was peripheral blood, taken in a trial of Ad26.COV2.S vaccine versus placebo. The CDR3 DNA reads TGTGCCAGTAGTATAAGCAGGGCACCCCCCTACAATGAGCAGTTCTTC. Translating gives CASSISRAPPYNEQFF.